The TCR beta chain described here comes from a study of T cell repertoires in cytomegalovirus infection (dated by TCRdb to the late 2010s). Some background on the complete study: Donor HLA type was relevant to the analysis, as public TCR beta signatures indicated carriage of CMV infection together with the matching HLA type.

From the cysteine through the phenylalanine, the CDR3 covers 15 amino acids. Just the 45-base CDR3 DNA is kept, in frame starting at base 1. CDR1 SGHVS and CDR2 FQNEAQ were looked up in the germline V gene. V loses 0 bases of germline sequence and J loses 10 bases, and the interval between the two ends is 18 bases. This clonotype was seen repeatedly, ten times or more. Its specific antigen is unknown. No much larger clone is present one base from it, and per-base qualities are unavailable. The investigation overall reported the following: The ex vivo response was dominated by HLA-C-restricted CMV-specific TCR beta clonotypes, which also provided the single most frequent clonotype in two of eight donors. In both this cohort and an independent cohort of more than 350 donors, the cumulative frequency of public TCR beta family members distinguished carriers of CMV infection plus the relevant HLA type.

Sequencer: Illumina HiSeq 1500. TCRdb trimmed the raw reads at Q25, called clones with MiXCR and kept productive beta chains. Each CDR3 protein gets just one entry, which takes the most common genes and DNA from the rows behind it. For this sample the table gives about 450,000 distinct CDR3 sequences, of which roughly 31% were detected only once. In total, the top ten clones hold roughly 13% of the sample. Sequenced input: PBMCs. This clonotype was sampled from a human donor in good health (CMV status not recorded). Some clones in this sample may be carry-over from other donors' samples. The receptor chain draws on TRBV7-8 and TRBJ2-5; the D element might be TRBD1 or TRBD2, as each aligns at 5 bases. The CDR3: CASSLAHGSGPDQYF. The nucleotides read TGTGCCAGCAGCTTAGCGCATGGTTCGGGGCCAGACCAGTACTTC.